This T cell receptor beta chain was identified in a study of post-analysis software for immune sequencing data. The overall study: Secondary progressive, relapsing-remitting and progressive-relapsing multiple sclerosis were among the included disease courses. Study-wide results and limits: Samples from one preparation batch, clustered by F measure, grouped strongly together. There were five or six TRBV segments more frequent in patients than controls, and TRBV5-6, TRBV5-1 and TRBV20-1 were among them. There was significantly lower normalized Chao1 diversity in multiple sclerosis patients than in controls.

Trimming took 5 bases from V and 3 from J, leaving 11 bases between them. From germline, CDR1 is SGHVS and CDR2 FQNEAQ. This CDR3 comprises 13 residues. Details on this clonotype: What it binds is not known.

Prepared libraries of TCR beta cDNA carried unique molecular identifiers. Out of roughly 0.85 to 11 million T cells, about 520,000 cDNA molecules were generated. TCRdb re-derived calls from the PCR reads in MiXCR, one entry per CDR3 protein. The sample includes 740,000 or so distinct CDR3 sequences, roughly 50% seen only once; the top ten take roughly 4.4%. The sequenced material came from blood. The genes are TRBV7-8 and TRBJ2-7; D is unclear. The TCR sequence derives from a girl aged 10 to 17 with multiple sclerosis. CDR3 nucleotides: TGTGCCAGCAGCCAGGTGGTTAACTACGAGCAGTACTTC. Translated, it gives CASSQVVNYEQYF.